Listed below are T cell receptor beta chains from one sample, sequenced in a study of early T cells in non-severe SARS-CoV-2 infection. TCRdb called the 5' RACE reads again in MiXCR, with one record for every CDR3 protein. This table has 75,000 to 100,000 distinct CDR3 sequences, roughly 15% appearing once. Sequencing used whole blood. All receptors come from an adult who was a healthcare worker with PCR-confirmed SARS-CoV-2 infection or an uninfected control (not recorded which). Both conserved end residues are part of each CDR3. The D gene is left open where the match is weak. Size tells how often a clone was seen (once, few, many) or the class of an expanded clone, and some rows leave it out.

J: TRBJ2-3; size: few; D: .; V: TRBV28; CDR3: CASSLVAGRAPSSDTQYF; DNA: TGTGCCAGCAGTTTAGTGGCGGGCCGGGCTCCCTCATCAGATACGCAGTATTTT
J: TRBJ2-7; size: .; D: TRBD1; V: TRBV10-3; CDR3: CAISEPGQGVYEQYF; DNA: TGTGCCATCAGTGAACCGGGACAGGGTGTGTACGAGCAGTACTTC
J: TRBJ2-7; size: few; D: .; V: TRBV28; CDR3: CASSPGLLIREQYF; DNA: TGTGCCAGCAGCCCAGGACTGCTTATACGGGAGCAGTACTTC
J: TRBJ1-5; size: .; D: .; V: TRBV30; CDR3: CAWSGGRDQPQHF; DNA: TGTGCCTGGAGTGGGGGTCGGGATCAGCCCCAGCATTTT
J: TRBJ1-3; size: .; D: .; V: TRBV10-2; CDR3: CASSEGSGNTIYF; DNA: TGCGCCAGCAGTGAGGGATCTGGAAACACCATATATTTT
J: TRBJ2-7; size: few; D: .; V: TRBV11-2; CDR3: CASSLVRRDSYEQYF; DNA: TGTGCCAGCAGCTTAGTTCGAAGGGATTCCTACGAGCAGTACTTC
J: TRBJ2-3; size: few; D: TRBD2; V: TRBV20-1; CDR3: CSAGRFKGRGALIGDTQYF; DNA: TGCAGTGCCGGACGTTTTAAGGGGCGGGGGGCCCTTATAGGAGATACGCAGTATTTT
J: TRBJ1-2; size: .; D: .; V: TRBV3-1; CDR3: CASSQVPTVSYTF; DNA: TGTGCCAGCAGCCAAGTTCCCACCGTTAGCTACACCTTC
J: TRBJ1-2; size: .; D: .; V: TRBV20-1; CDR3: CSARDSGAAEHYGYTF; DNA: TGCAGTGCTAGAGATTCTGGGGCAGCCGAGCACTATGGCTACACCTTC
J: TRBJ2-6; size: .; D: TRBD1; V: TRBV28; CDR3: CASSFPGTATPGANVLTF; DNA: TGTGCCAGCAGTTTTCCAGGGACAGCTACCCCTGGGGCCAACGTCCTGACTTTC
J: TRBJ2-3; size: .; D: .; V: TRBV9; CDR3: CASSPQATRTDTQYF; DNA: TGTGCCAGCAGCCCCCAAGCAACCCGCACAGATACGCAGTATTTT
J: TRBJ2-5; size: few; D: TRBD2; V: TRBV11-2; CDR3: CASSLVGTSGVLKETQYF; DNA: TGTGCCAGCAGCCTCGTCGGGACTAGCGGGGTACTTAAAGAGACCCAGTACTTC
J: TRBJ1-2; size: few; D: TRBD1; V: TRBV11-2; CDR3: CASSLIPGGDYGYTF; DNA: TGTGCCAGCAGCTTAATTCCAGGGGGGGACTATGGCTACACCTTC
J: TRBJ2-2; size: .; D: .; V: TRBV20-1; CDR3: CSAEPANTGELFF; DNA: TGCAGTGCTGAGCCTGCGAACACCGGGGAGCTGTTTTTT
J: TRBJ1-2; size: .; D: .; V: TRBV13; CDR3: CASSLAPENYGYTF; DNA: TGTGCCAGCAGCTTAGCGCCAGAAAACTATGGCTACACCTTC
J: TRBJ2-4; size: .; D: .; V: TRBV4-3; CDR3: CASSQDRHRDKRF; DNA: TGCGCCAGCAGCCAAGACCGACACCGGGACAAACGCTTC
J: TRBJ1-1; size: .; D: TRBD1; V: TRBV29-1; CDR3: CSVEGTANTEAFF; DNA: TGCAGCGTTGAGGGGACAGCGAACACTGAAGCTTTCTTT
J: TRBJ2-2; size: few; D: .; V: TRBV7-8; CDR3: CASSLKTGELFF; DNA: TGTGCCAGCAGCTTAAAAACCGGGGAGCTGTTTTTT
J: TRBJ2-1; size: .; D: TRBD2; V: TRBV28; CDR3: CASRAIAGSSYNEQFF; DNA: TGTGCCAGCAGGGCCATAGCGGGCAGCTCCTACAATGAGCAGTTCTTC
J: TRBJ1-4; size: .; D: TRBD1; V: TRBV27; CDR3: CASSPGTGGNEKLFF; DNA: TGTGCCAGCAGTCCCGGGACAGGGGGAAACGAAAAACTGTTTTTT
J: TRBJ2-3; size: .; D: TRBD2; V: TRBV14; CDR3: CASSQAGGYTDTQYF; DNA: TGTGCCAGCAGCCAAGCGGGGGGATACACAGATACGCAGTATTTT
J: TRBJ1-1; size: .; D: .; V: TRBV6-1; CDR3: CASRANLAAVEAFF; DNA: TGTGCCAGCAGGGCGAATCTGGCCGCTGTTGAAGCTTTCTTT
J: TRBJ2-1; size: few; D: TRBD2; V: TRBV12-3/TRBV12-4; CDR3: CASSLWTSGRSDEQFF; DNA: TGTGCCAGCAGTCTATGGACTAGCGGGAGGAGCGATGAGCAGTTCTTC
J: TRBJ2-1; size: few; D: TRBD2; V: TRBV3-1; CDR3: CASSQDLAGGHNEQFF; DNA: TGTGCCAGCAGCCAAGATCTGGCGGGAGGCCACAATGAGCAGTTCTTC
J: TRBJ2-1; size: .; D: TRBD1; V: TRBV7-6; CDR3: CASSLDQGDEQFF; DNA: TGTGCCAGCAGCTTAGACCAGGGGGATGAGCAGTTCTTC
J: TRBJ1-2; size: .; D: .; V: TRBV6-5; CDR3: CASRLDSSYGYTF; DNA: TGTGCCAGCAGACTTGACAGCTCCTATGGCTACACCTTC
J: TRBJ2-5; size: few; D: TRBD2; V: TRBV11-2; CDR3: CASSLAVMGAGLQQETQYF; DNA: TGTGCCAGCAGCTTAGCAGTCATGGGAGCGGGGCTCCAACAAGAGACCCAGTACTTC
J: TRBJ2-1; size: .; D: .; V: TRBV18; CDR3: CASSESASYNEQFF; DNA: TGTGCCAGCTCAGAATCGGCCTCCTACAATGAGCAGTTCTTC
J: TRBJ2-5; size: many; D: TRBD2; V: TRBV10-3; CDR3: CAISEPGLAETQYF; DNA: TGTGCCATCAGTGAGCCGGGACTAGCAGAGACCCAGTACTTC
J: TRBJ2-5; size: many; D: TRBD2; V: TRBV20-1; CDR3: CSARSSGGDSETQYF; DNA: TGCAGTGCTAGAAGTAGCGGGGGGGATTCTGAGACCCAGTACTTC
J: TRBJ2-1; size: .; D: TRBD2; V: TRBV6-2/TRBV6-3; CDR3: CASSYVAGGRNEQFF; DNA: TGTGCCAGCAGTTACGTGGCGGGAGGGCGCAATGAGCAGTTCTTC
J: TRBJ2-7; size: .; D: .; V: TRBV12-2; CDR3: CASRTLVLSVTYEQYF; DNA: TGTGCAAGTCGCACACTAGTTTTATCAGTGACCTACGAGCAGTACTTC
J: TRBJ2-1; size: few; D: TRBD2; V: TRBV4-3; CDR3: CASSHLGVAGGNEQFF; DNA: TGCGCCAGCAGCCACCTCGGGGTGGCGGGGGGGAATGAGCAGTTCTTC
J: TRBJ2-1; size: many; D: .; V: TRBV4-3; CDR3: CASSQGDLYNEQFF; DNA: TGCGCCAGCAGCCAGGGGGACCTCTACAATGAGCAGTTCTTC
J: TRBJ1-6; size: few; D: .; V: TRBV18; CDR3: CASSRYEPLDSPLHF; DNA: TGTGCCAGCTCACGATACGAGCCTCTAGATTCACCCCTCCACTTT
J: TRBJ2-1; size: .; D: TRBD1; V: TRBV6-6; CDR3: CASSYTGGGYNEQFF; DNA: TGTGCCAGCAGTTACACAGGGGGCGGGTACAATGAGCAGTTCTTC
J: TRBJ2-2; size: few; D: TRBD1; V: TRBV11-2; CDR3: CASSWNRGFTGELFF; DNA: TGTGCCAGCAGCTGGAACAGGGGATTCACCGGGGAGCTGTTTTTT
J: TRBJ2-5; size: many; D: TRBD1; V: TRBV5-6; CDR3: CASSFIGTGVQETQYF; DNA: TGTGCCAGCAGCTTCATCGGGACAGGTGTGCAAGAGACCCAGTACTTC
J: TRBJ2-7; size: .; D: TRBD2; V: TRBV7-9; CDR3: CASSPGLADPYEQYF; DNA: TGTGCCAGCAGCCCCGGACTAGCCGATCCCTACGAGCAGTACTTC
J: TRBJ2-1; size: few; D: TRBD2; V: TRBV7-8; CDR3: CASSPRGAGVYNEQFF; DNA: TGTGCCAGCAGCCCCAGGGGAGCGGGGGTATACAATGAGCAGTTCTTC
J: TRBJ1-2; size: .; D: .; V: TRBV6-2/TRBV6-3; CDR3: CASRRGFGDYGYTF; DNA: TGTGCCAGCAGGAGGGGCTTTGGAGACTATGGCTACACCTTC
J: TRBJ1-4; size: .; D: TRBD1; V: TRBV29-1; CDR3: CSVGYTGDEKLFF; DNA: TGCAGCGTTGGATACACAGGGGATGAAAAACTGTTTTTT
J: TRBJ2-6; size: few; D: .; V: TRBV2; CDR3: CASILSAGSFNVLTF; DNA: TGTGCCAGCATTCTCTCGGCGGGTAGTTTCAACGTCCTGACTTTC
J: TRBJ2-3; size: few; D: .; V: TRBV20-1; CDR3: CSAARYRGTDTQYF; DNA: TGCAGTGCCGCACGTTATCGGGGTACAGATACGCAGTATTTT
J: TRBJ2-5; size: once; D: .; V: TRBV28; CDR3: CASSLPSRAEETQYF; DNA: TGTGCCAGCAGTCTTCCATCACGGGCTGAGGAGACCCAGTACTTC
J: TRBJ1-2; size: .; D: .; V: TRBV5-1; CDR3: CASSPTGPNNYGYTF; DNA: TGCGCCAGCAGCCCAACAGGGCCGAATAACTATGGCTACACCTTC
J: TRBJ1-3; size: .; D: .; V: TRBV5-1; CDR3: CASSGGGRGNTIYF; DNA: TGCGCCAGCAGCGGCGGTGGAAGGGGAAACACCATATATTTT
J: TRBJ1-2; size: many; D: .; V: TRBV10-2; CDR3: CASSEWDNANYGYTF; DNA: TGCGCCAGCAGTGAGTGGGACAATGCCAATTATGGCTACACCTTC
J: TRBJ2-2; size: few; D: .; V: TRBV7-6; CDR3: CASSKTSGELFF; DNA: TGTGCCAGCAGCAAAACTAGCGGGGAGCTGTTTTTT
J: TRBJ2-1; size: few; D: TRBD2; V: TRBV12-3/TRBV12-4; CDR3: CASSQLKRESEQFF; DNA: TGTGCCAGCAGCCAACTAAAGCGGGAGTCTGAGCAGTTCTTC